This T cell receptor (beta chain) emerged from a study of prognosis after radiotherapy for stage I lung cancer. Study as a whole: Each non-small cell lung cancer patient was deemed medically inoperable.

This clonotype has a count of ten or more. Trimming stripped 0 bases from V and 2 bases from J, with 14 bases between. The CDR3 covers 15 residues. The germline gives CDR1 DFQATT, CDR2 SNEGSKA (reference sequence). TCR beta CDR3 was amplified from genomic DNA by two-round multiplex PCR. Initially, in first-round PCR, primers specific to each TRBV and TRBJ gene were used. The second round, a PCR step, used universal primers. TCRdb re-analysed the multiplex PCR reads in MiXCR, keeping a single row per CDR3 protein. The sample yields nearly 25,000 distinct CDR3 sequences, 40% seen once. The origin of this receptor is a donor over 45 with non-small cell lung cancer. Sample: PBMCs, taken before or after stereotactic body radiation therapy (not recorded which). The chain uses TRBV20-1 and TRBJ2-7; maybe TRBD2 (5 bases). The CDR3 DNA reads TGCAGTGCTAGAGATCTTTCACGGGGAACCTACGAGCAGTACTTC. The encoded protein is CSARDLSRGTYEQYF.